The clone carrying this T cell receptor beta chain was seen a few times. Antigen unknown. Germline lookup yields CDR1 SGDLS and CDR2 YYNGEE. The V end was cut by 3 bases, the J end by 5 bases, with 14 bases between. This CDR3 region has 14 residues. This entry is derived from a study of STAT5B mutations in CD4+ large granular lymphocyte leukemia. Study findings and constraints: TRBV06-family usage was enriched in top patient clones (8/27) versus controls (2/35).

This was a survey-level run. Sequencing used immunoSEQ multiplex PCR; TCRdb keeps in-frame clones, though not all of them. The sample has around 32,000 clones, 78% seen once. The material sequenced was CD4+ T cells from blood buffy coats. The sequence came from a human donor in good health. The chain combines TRBV9 with TRBJ2-5; either TRBD1 or TRBD2 may supply D (5 bases each). The CDR3 here is CASSAGQLTETQYF. The CDR3 nucleotides read TGTGCCAGCAGCGCGGGGCAGCTCACCGAGACCCAGTACTTC.